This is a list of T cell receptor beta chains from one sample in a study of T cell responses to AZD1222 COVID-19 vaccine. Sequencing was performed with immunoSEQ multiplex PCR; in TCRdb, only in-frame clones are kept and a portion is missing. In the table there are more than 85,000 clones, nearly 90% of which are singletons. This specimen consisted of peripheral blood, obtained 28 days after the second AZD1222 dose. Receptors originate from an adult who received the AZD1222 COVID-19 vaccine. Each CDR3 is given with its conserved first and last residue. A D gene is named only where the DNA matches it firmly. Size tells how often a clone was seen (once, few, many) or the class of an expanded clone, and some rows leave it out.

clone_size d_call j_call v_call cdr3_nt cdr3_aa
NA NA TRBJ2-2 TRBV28 TGTGCCAGCAGTTCACCCCACGGAAACACCGGGGAGCTGTTTTTT CASSSPHGNTGELFF
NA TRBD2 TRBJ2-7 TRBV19 TGTGCCAGTGCGGGACTACCTTCCTACGAGCAGTACTTC CASAGLPSYEQYF
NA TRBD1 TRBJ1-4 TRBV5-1 TGCGCCAGCCGAGGGACAGGGAACTTTAATGAAAAACTGTTTTTT CASRGTGNFNEKLFF
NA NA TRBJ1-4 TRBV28 TGTGCCAGCACCACAGTTTTGGTCCGGAATGAAAAACTGTTTTTT CASTTVLVRNEKLFF
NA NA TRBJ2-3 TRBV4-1 TGCGCCAGCAGCCAGGACGCGGGGACCCTAGGCACAGATACGCAGTATTTT CASSQDAGTLGTDTQYF
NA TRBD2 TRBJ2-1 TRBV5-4 TGTGCCAGCAGCCCGGGACTAGCGGGAGGGCCTGGGTACAATGAGCAGTTCTTC CASSPGLAGGPGYNEQFF
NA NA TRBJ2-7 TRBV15 TGTGCCACCAGTCTAAGTAAGGGACCCTACGAGCAGTACTTC CATSLSKGPYEQYF
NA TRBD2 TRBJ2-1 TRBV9 TGTGCCAGCAGCCACCCTCCCCGACTAGCGGGAGGTCGGGATGAGCAGTTCTTC CASSHPPRLAGGRDEQFF
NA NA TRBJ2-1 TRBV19 TGTGCCAGTAGTATAGGGTTCGCCAGGACCAACAGAAATGAGCAGTTCTTC CASSIGFARTNRNEQFF
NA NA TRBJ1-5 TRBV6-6 TGTGCCAGCAGTCACTCCGGACGGCCCCAGCATTTT CASSHSGRPQHF
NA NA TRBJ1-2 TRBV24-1 TGTGCCACCAGTGATGGCAGGGCGGAAGGCTACACCTTC CATSDGRAEGYTF
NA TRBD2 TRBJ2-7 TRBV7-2 TGTGCCAGCAGCTCGGGAGGGGGAGGTTCCTACGAGCAGTACTTC CASSSGGGGSYEQYF
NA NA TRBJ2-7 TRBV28 TGTGCCAGCAGTTTAGGCAGCCAGACGAACGAGCAGTACTTC CASSLGSQTNEQYF
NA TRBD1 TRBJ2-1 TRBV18 TGTGCCAGCTCACCACAGGGACAGGGCAATGAGCAGTTCTTC CASSPQGQGNEQFF
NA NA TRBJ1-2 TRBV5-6 TGTGCCAGCCATTCGGAATTGGACCACTATGGCTACACCTTC CASHSELDHYGYTF
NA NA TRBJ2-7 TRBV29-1 TGCAGCGTACGGACCTCCACCTACGAGCAGTACTTC CSVRTSTYEQYF
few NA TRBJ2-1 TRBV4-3 TGCGCCAGCAGCCCCCAAGGGGGCTACAATGAGCAGTTCTTC CASSPQGGYNEQFF
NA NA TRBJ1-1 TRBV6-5 TGTGCCAGCAGCGGAACAGGGAGGGTGAACACTGAAGCTTTCTTT CASSGTGRVNTEAFF
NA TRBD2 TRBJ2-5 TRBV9 TGTGCCAGCAGCCCGAGCCATTCCAGTAGCGGGAATTTAAAGACCCAGTACTTC CASSPSHSSSGNLKTQYF
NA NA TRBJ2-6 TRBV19 TGTGCCAGTAGTCCGTCAACTGCCCCTGGGGCCAACGTCCTGACTTTC CASSPSTAPGANVLTF
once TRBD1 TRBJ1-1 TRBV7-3 TGTGCCAGCAGCTTGGGGACAGGGCCTTACGCTGAAGCTTTCTTT CASSLGTGPYAEAFF
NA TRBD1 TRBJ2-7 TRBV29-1 TGCAGCGTACGGCTGACAGGGGCTCAAGCCGAGCAGTACTTC CSVRLTGAQAEQYF
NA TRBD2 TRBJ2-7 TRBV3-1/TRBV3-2 TGTGCCAGCAGCCAAGGGCTGGCTAGCGGGGTGGGCGAGCAGTACTTC CASSQGLASGVGEQYF
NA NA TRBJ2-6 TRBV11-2 TGTGCCAGCAGCTGGGGGGCCTCTGGGGCCAACGTCCTGACTTTC CASSWGASGANVLTF
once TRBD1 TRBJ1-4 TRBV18 TGTGCCAGCTCTCCTCGGACAGGAAGGGATGAAAAACTGTTTTTT CASSPRTGRDEKLFF
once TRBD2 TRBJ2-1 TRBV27 TGTGCCACCTCGAAGGCGGCGGGAGGGCAGTTCTTC CATSKAAGGQFF
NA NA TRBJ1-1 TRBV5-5 TGTGCCAGCAGCTGGGGATTCGGGGTCAGCGCTGAAGCTTTCTTT CASSWGFGVSAEAFF
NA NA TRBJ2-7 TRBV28 TGTGCCAGCAGCCCTGACGGGAGCTACGAGCAGTACTTC CASSPDGSYEQYF
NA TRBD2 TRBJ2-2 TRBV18 TGTGCCAGCTCACCACCTGGGAGTAGCGGGAGACTTGGGACCGGGGAGCTGTTTTTT CASSPPGSSGRLGTGELFF
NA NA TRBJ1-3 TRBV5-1 TGCGCCAGCAGCGGGTCGGGTTCAGTAACTGGAAACACCATATATTTT CASSGSGSVTGNTIYF
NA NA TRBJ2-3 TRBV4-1 TGCGCCAGCAGCCAAGGACCCCCCACAGATACGCAGTATTTT CASSQGPPTDTQYF
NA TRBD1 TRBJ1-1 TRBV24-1 TGTGCCACCAGTGAAACGACAGGGGGTAACACTGAAGCTTTCTTT CATSETTGGNTEAFF
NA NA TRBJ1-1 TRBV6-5 TGTGCCAGCGGGGTGCGGGGGCGAGAAGCTTTCTTT CASGVRGREAFF
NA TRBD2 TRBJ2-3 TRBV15 TGTGCCACCAGCAGAGCGATTGGACTAGCGGGAGACCAGGATACGCAGTATTTT CATSRAIGLAGDQDTQYF
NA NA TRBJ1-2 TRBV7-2 TGTGCCAGCAGCTCCCTCCGAGGCTATGGCTACACCTTC CASSSLRGYGYTF
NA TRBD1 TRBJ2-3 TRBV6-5 TGTGCCAGCAGTTACGAGGGGGCCATAGGAACAGATACGCAGTATTTT CASSYEGAIGTDTQYF
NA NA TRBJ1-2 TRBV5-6 TGTGCCAGCAGCTTGGCCCTAGGTCAGGCGAATGGCTACACCTTC CASSLALGQANGYTF
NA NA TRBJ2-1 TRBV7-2 TGTGCCAGCAGCTTAGAGCCTAGCCATGAGCAGTTCTTC CASSLEPSHEQFF
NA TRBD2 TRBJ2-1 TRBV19 TGTGCCAGTAGTAGGGACTACCTATACAATGAGCAGTTCTTC CASSRDYLYNEQFF
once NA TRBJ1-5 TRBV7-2 TGTGCCAGCAGCACAAGCTTTGGACAGTATAGCAATCAGCCCCAGCATTTT CASSTSFGQYSNQPQHF
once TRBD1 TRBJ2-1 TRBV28 TGTGCCAGCAGTTTAGGGGGGACAGGGATTCGCAATGAGCAGTTCTTC CASSLGGTGIRNEQFF
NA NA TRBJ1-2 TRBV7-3 TGTGCCAGCAGCCTAGCTCCAGGCCTCCTCTATGGCTACACCTTC CASSLAPGLLYGYTF
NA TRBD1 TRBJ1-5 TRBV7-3 TGTGCCAGCAGCTCCCCAGGGGGGGACTATAGCAATCAGCCCCAGCATTTT CASSSPGGDYSNQPQHF
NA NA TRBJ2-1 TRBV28 TGTGCCAGCAGTACCTGGACCCGAAGCTCCTACAATGAGCAGTTCTTC CASSTWTRSSYNEQFF
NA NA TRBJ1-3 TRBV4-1 TGCGCCAGCAGCCAAGGAGATACTGGAAACACCATATATTTT CASSQGDTGNTIYF
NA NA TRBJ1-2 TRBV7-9 TGTGCCAGCAGCTTAGCCGTAAAACAGGTGGCCTATGGCTACACCTTC CASSLAVKQVAYGYTF
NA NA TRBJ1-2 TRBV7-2 TGTGCCAGCAGCTTAGAATTCTGGGGTCTCGGCTACACCTTC CASSLEFWGLGYTF